This T cell receptor (beta chain) was found in a study of T cells after yellow fever vaccination. From germline, CDR1 is SEHNR and CDR2 FQNEAQ (reference sequence). The CDR3 consists of 14 residues. V was cut by 8 bases and J by 4 bases, with 15 bases left in between. Overall study results and limits: After the booster, nearly 98% of CD4 and approximately 90% of CD8 primary-response clones were re-detected.

This clonotype was recorded a few times. Its specificity is not known. TCRdb redid the calling of the 5' RACE reads with MiXCR, one entry per CDR3 protein. The sample includes about 310,000 distinct CDR3 sequences, 3.6% of them seen just once. The sequence derives from a man younger than 35 who received the YFV17D yellow fever vaccine. This chain uses TRBV7-9 with TRBJ1-3; no firm D call. The input for sequencing was PBMCs, taken on the day of the yellow fever booster vaccination. The CDR3 loop is CASRGIVVGNTIYF. CDR3 sequence (DNA): TGTGCCAGCCGAGGCATTGTCGTCGGAAACACCATATATTTT.